The clone carrying this T cell receptor (beta chain) was seen a single time. Its antigen is as yet unknown. Generated by immunoSEQ multiplex PCR, the TCRdb table keeps only in-frame clones and is missing some. Counted here are around 130,000 clones, around 87% occurring once; the ten biggest clones make up about 3%. The data were taken from a study of T cell responses to AZD1222 COVID-19 vaccine. Study observations and caveats: Across the whole spike, CD4 TCRs peaked at regions 160-218 and 743-854. The donors showed a predominance of white British ancestry and of females, with possible underestimation of clonal diversity. Just a handful of AZD1222 recipients were seropositive at baseline.

Germline CDR1 and CDR2: MNHEY and SVGEGT. The CDR3 is made up of 18 amino acids. V lost 5 bases to trimming and J lost 0 bases, with 19 bases between them. This chain joins TRBV6-2 or TRBV6-3 and TRBJ1-4; D might be TRBD1 (6 bases). This TCR derives from an adult who received the AZD1222 COVID-19 vaccine. The sample consisted of peripheral blood, taken 28 days after the second AZD1222 dose. The CDR3 DNA reads as TGTGCCAGCAGTCCCTGGGGGGCGGAACTCTCAACTAATGAAAAACTGTTTTTT. Residues: CASSPWGAELSTNEKLFF.